A selection of T cell receptor beta chains follows, all from one sample in a study of cytomegalovirus exposure and HLA in healthy donors. Repertoires were generated with immunoSEQ multiplex PCR, while TCRdb's copy carries only in-frame clones and drops some. The sample consists of 100,000 to 120,000 clones, 75% of them appearing once. The sample comprised PBMCs. These receptors all stem from a man aged 35 to 55 in good health and CMV-seronegative. The conserved cysteine and the conserved F or W are not part of the CDR3 here.

V	J	CDR3
TRBV4-3	TRBJ1-2	ASSQDRGGYGYT
TRBV19	TRBJ2-7	ASGTGYYEQY
TRBV5-6	TRBJ2-1	ASGSSGRGLREQF
TRBV30	TRBJ1-5	AWTGGGQPQH
TRBV5-1	TRBJ1-1	ASSVLGQSMNTEAF
TRBV2	TRBJ1-5	ASSERARGLRNQPQH
TRBV7-9	TRBJ1-4	ASHLGRGEKLF
TRBV7-7	TRBJ2-1	ASSLAGLAGTDEQF
TRBV7-6	TRBJ2-1	ASSLSTDRINEQF
TRBV2	TRBJ1-1	ASILGTGETF
TRBV28	TRBJ1-1	ASIPDGENTEAF
TRBV7-8	TRBJ1-1	ASSAQGDTEAF
TRBV18	TRBJ1-2	ASSPSGQAVGGYT
TRBV7-9	TRBJ2-4	ASSLRTGETNIQY
TRBV2	TRBJ2-2	ASSDTDRDTGELF